The following is a T cell receptor (beta chain) sequence with its context. Its antigen target is currently unknown. Qualities for individual bases were not recorded, and no much larger clone is one base off. This sample was taken from a study of blood T cell repertoires in COVID-19 (dated by TCRdb to the early 2020s). As for the study more broadly: Samples covering the acute and convalescent phases of COVID-19 were provided by collaborators in the United States, Italy and Spain. Subjects who had been exposed to COVID-19, were actively infected with it, or had recovered from it provided the deeply sampled blood TCRbeta repertoires that made up the dataset. The repertoires were released in a freely available public database intended as a resource for research on the immune response to SARS-CoV-2. Sample metadata almost always included a de-identified subject ID, COVID-19 status, age in years and sex. The prospective study material was composed of cDNA or gDNA derived from T cells, B-cell-depleted T cells, or PBMCs. HLA class I and class II types, where available, came from metadata supplied by the sample provider rather than from assay-based typing. Samples were obtained from the ongoing ImmuneRACE study (first 160 participants) and from about 1,300 subjects provided by 6 global collaborators. Summary of the overall study and its limitations: The quantity of clinical and demographic metadata differed by source and by participant and was supplied without curation.

The CDR3 covers 14 residues, taking in both the cysteine and the phenylalanine. Kept here is only the CDR3 DNA, which spans 42 bases and is read in frame from base 1. V gives up 0 bases and J gives up 6 bases, and the segment between their germline ends measures 12 bases. Each collaborating institution followed its own protocols to collect whole blood in K2EDTA tubes. Collaborator samples were shipped for TCRbeta analysis as frozen whole blood, isolated PBMCs, or DNA extracted from either sample type. TCRbeta CDR3 regions were amplified from genomic DNA by means of the immunoSEQ Assay, a bias-controlled multiplex PCR. The study's processing was this. The number of nucleated cells in each sample was estimated from the amplification of reference gene primers within the assay. To quantify the absolute abundance of each unique TCRbeta CDR3 rearrangement, sequence reads were collapsed and filtered. For each sample, productive Simpson clonality was calculated as the square root of Simpson's diversity index across productive rearrangements. Sourced from immuneACCESS, this table was stored by TCRdb with only in-frame sequences that have V and J called. A share of the clones is absent; for the studies checked, an unresolved V gene accounts for under half, and the remainder has no known explanation. From that table come the V and J calls and clone size; the DNA was used to work out D and trimming. The sample has roughly 150,000 clones on record, around 80% of them singletons. Nearly 15% of the sample belongs to the ten largest clones.

This clonotype originated in a human donor with acute or convalescent COVID-19. The donor label of this sample is uncertain. Material for sequencing was peripheral blood. The chain was built from TRBV5-3 and TRBJ1-2; a weak D assignment points to TRBD1 (6 bases agree). TRBV5-3 is designated an ORF whose function remains uncertain. The DNA is TGTGCCAGAAGCTTGGAGCAGGGGCAGGATGGCTACACCTTC. This encodes CARSLEQGQDGYTF.